This T cell receptor (beta chain) was sequenced during a study of OX40 agonist ivuxolimab in advanced cancers. Looking at the study overall: The patients received agonistic anti-OX40 (CD134) antibody ivuxolimab.

Profiled with immunoSEQ multiplex PCR; TCRdb holds only in-frame clones, not every one. The sample includes tens of thousands of clones, about 72% of them seen just once. Worth noting for this clone: Its antigen is unidentified.

The study, taken as a whole, reports: People who partly responded at 0.1-3.0 mg/kg had some of the least clonal expansion seen.

Sequencing was performed on CD4+ or CD8+ T cells sorted from blood, taken in a trial of the OX40 agonist ivuxolimab. The source is an adult with an advanced solid tumor such as melanoma, head and neck, liver or kidney cancer.

The CDR3 is CASSLVRGRDTEAFF. CDR3 in DNA: TGTGCCAGCAGCCTCGTCCGGGGAAGGGACACTGAAGCTTTCTTT. The chain employs TRBV5-6 and TRBJ1-1; D call uncertain. The germline gives CDR1 SGHDT, CDR2 YYEEEE. Trimming took 4 bases from V and 3 from J, leaving 16 bases between them. This CDR3 is built from 15 residues.